The 25 T cell receptor beta chains reported below all come from one sample, sequenced in a study of T cell responses to AZD1222 COVID-19 vaccine. Data came from immunoSEQ multiplex PCR; TCRdb stores just in-frame clones and leaves some out. The sample holds approximately 150,000 clones, roughly 87% seen once. The sample here was peripheral blood, taken 28 days after the second AZD1222 dose. These receptors were taken from an adult who received the AZD1222 COVID-19 vaccine.

Only one count was recorded for this clone. The chain uses TRBV5-1 and TRBJ2-5; 14 nucleotides match TRBD2. Per the germline V gene, CDR1 is SGHRS and CDR2 is YFSETQ. The CDR3 contains 16 residues. V was pared by 7 bases and J by 5 bases, with 10 bases of the junction left unmatched. The DNA for the CDR3 is TGCGCCAGCGGCAGGACTAGCGGGAGGTCAGGTGAGACCCAGTACTTC. Its protein is CASGRTSGRSGETQYF.

The V and J genes are TRBV19 and TRBJ2-7; possibly TRBD2 for D (6 bases). The germline gives CDR1 LNHDA, CDR2 SQIVND (reference sequence). The CDR3 length is 15 residues. V was shortened by 5 bases and J by 3 bases, with 17 bases between the two germline ends. The CDR3 DNA reads as TGTGCCAGTAGTGCGGGACTCCTACGGGGCTACGAGCAGTACTTC. It yields the protein CASSAGLLRGYEQYF. Drawing the rest from reference TRBV19 and TRBJ2-7, the complete variable domain is DGGITQSPKYLFRKEGQNVTLSCEQNLNHDAMYWYRQDPGQGLRLIYYSQIVNDFQKGDIAEGYSVSREKKESFPLTVTSAQKNPTAFYLCASSAGLLRGYEQYFGPGTRLTVT.

This chain links TRBV7-2 with TRBJ1-3, with D unclear. The V gene lost 6 bases and the J gene lost 4 bases, with 10 bases spanning the gap. Germline V gene data show CDR1 as SGHTA and CDR2 as FQGNSA. This CDR3 is 13 amino acids long. The CDR3, as DNA: TGTGCCAGCAGTCGGTCTTCCGGAAACACCATATATTTT. Residues: CASSRSSGNTIYF.

This chain joins TRBV4-2 and TRBJ1-5; D gene uncertain. V lost 1 base and J 9 bases, leaving 13 bases between the germline ends. The CDR3 extends over 14 amino acids. CDR1 and CDR2 from the germline V gene are LGHNA and YNFKEQ. The CDR3 bases are TGTGCCAGCAGCCAAGTCCTAGAACGAGGGCCCCAGCATTTT. This codes for CASSQVLERGPQHF.

The V gene is TRBV9, the J gene TRBJ2-5, with TRBD2 as a possible D gene (6 bases). This CDR3 contains 14 residues. V dropped 3 bases and J dropped 3 bases, with 12 bases sitting between them. Germline CDR1 reads SGDLS; CDR2 reads YYNGEE. The chain's CDR3 is CASSGGLLEETQYF. The CDR3 DNA reads TGTGCCAGCAGCGGGGGACTCCTGGAAGAGACCCAGTACTTC.

The J gene is TRBJ2-7, the V gene TRBV6-6; D might be TRBD1 or TRBD2, each matching 5 bases. This CDR3 comprises 17 residues. The germline V gene encodes CDR1 MNHNY and CDR2 SVGAGI (reference sequence). V lost 5 bases and J 5 bases, leaving 25 bases between the germline ends. The CDR3 protein is CASSRMSGGTARNEQYF. As DNA, the CDR3 is TGTGCCAGCAGTCGAATGTCCGGTGGGACGGCCCGAAACGAGCAGTACTTC.

V gene TRBV30 combines with J gene TRBJ1-5; D gene uncertain. The CDR3 length is 14 residues. V gave up 2 bases and J gave up 2 bases, with 10 bases separating them. Germline lookup yields CDR1 GTSNPN and CDR2 SVGIG (reference sequence). CDR3 protein: CAWSLGEGNQPQHF. In DNA, the CDR3 is TGTGCCTGGAGTTTAGGTGAAGGCAATCAGCCCCAGCATTTT.

The CDR3 DNA reads as TGTGCCAGCAGTTACACGGCATGGGGGGCTGGGGCCAACGTCCTGACTTTC. Its protein product is CASSYTAWGAGANVLTF. The chain is built from TRBV6-7 and TRBJ2-6; D is possibly TRBD2 (6 bases). TRBV6-7 is treated as an ORF (open reading frame) with a function not yet certain. The CDR3 is made up of 17 amino acids. V dropped 2 bases and J dropped 2 bases, with 13 bases sitting between them.

This chain joins TRBV7-9 and TRBJ1-6; TRBD1 agrees at 7 bases. Looked up from germline, CDR1 is SEHNR and CDR2 is FQNEAQ (reference sequence). V shed 5 bases and J 7 bases; nucleotides not matched to a gene: 5. The CDR3 has 14 amino acids. CDR3 sequence reads: CASSPGTANSPLHF. As DNA, the CDR3 is TGTGCCAGCAGCCCCGGGACAGCAAATTCACCCCTCCACTTT.

This clone appeared once. The rearrangement links TRBV5-1 to TRBJ2-5; 8 bases map to TRBD1. The CDR3 runs 17 residues. CDR1 is SGHRS, CDR2 YFSETQ, per germline. The ends lost 3 bases at V and 2 bases at J; junction bases unmatched: 12. CDR3 sequence reads: CASSSQVQGASQETQYF. The CDR3 coding sequence is TGCGCCAGCAGCTCACAGGTGCAGGGGGCATCACAAGAGACCCAGTACTTC.

The chain recombines TRBV18 with TRBJ2-5; D possibly matches TRBD1 or TRBD2 (5 bases each). The CDR3 is made up of 16 amino acids. The V end lost 2 bases, the J end lost 1 base, and 14 bases lay between the germline ends. From germline, CDR1 is KGHSH and CDR2 LQKENI. CDR3 loop: CASSPFPLGAQETQYF. The CDR3 DNA follows: TGTGCCAGCTCACCATTCCCTCTCGGGGCCCAAGAGACCCAGTACTTC.

In regard to this clone: Other nucleotide sequences from this sample produce the same CDR3. This chain links TRBV5-1 with TRBJ1-3; D call uncertain. Germline CDR1 SGHRS, CDR2 YFSETQ. Trimming removed 2 bases at V and 2 bases at J, with 8 bases between. This CDR3 has 14 amino acids. The CDR3 DNA is TGCGCCAGCAGCTTAGGAGGGACTGGAAACACCATATATTTT. This gives the protein CASSLGGTGNTIYF.

V usage is TRBV6-5 and J usage is TRBJ1-2; 10 nucleotides match TRBD1. The J segment lost 8 bases and the V segment lost 2 bases, leaving 11 bases of the junction unmatched. Per germline, CDR1 MNHEY and CDR2 SVGAGI. The CDR3 is made up of 16 amino acids. CDR3 amino acids: CASSYTVRDRGTGYTF. DNA of the CDR3: TGTGCCAGCAGTTACACCGTCCGGGACAGGGGTACGGGCTACACCTTC.

In its sample, this clone was seen once. The V and J genes are TRBV7-2 and TRBJ2-7; 11 positions agree with TRBD2. CDR1 and CDR2 (germline): SGHTA, FQGNSA. The CDR3 sequence is 15 residues long. With 6 bases clipped from V and 3 bases from J, the junction kept 7 bases outside the gene matches. The CDR3 loop is CASSHTSGGYYEQYF. The DNA for the CDR3 is TGTGCCAGCAGTCACACTAGCGGGGGTTACTACGAGCAGTACTTC.

The chain couples TRBV3-1 (or the pseudogene TRBV3-2) to TRBJ2-5, with 11 bases identical to TRBD2. Germline V gene sequence: CDR1 LGHDT, CDR2 YNNKEL (reference sequence). This CDR3 spans 16 amino acids. The junction had 5 bases not matched to a gene; V was cut back by 1 base and J by 4 bases. The CDR3 DNA reads as TGTGCCAGCAGCCAAGCGGGTACTAGCGGGAGAGAGACCCAGTACTTC. It yields the protein CASSQAGTSGRETQYF.

V usage is TRBV5-4 and J usage is TRBJ1-2; D is uncertain. V lost 0 bases, J lost 4 bases, and 10 bases lay in between. This CDR3 has 14 residues. Per germline, CDR1 SGHNT and CDR2 YYREEE (reference sequence). The CDR3 region has the DNA TGTGCCAGCAGCTTGGGAACTGGGAGCTATGGCTACACCTTC. It is translated as CASSLGTGSYGYTF.

This clone was counted a single time. V gene TRBV7-3 combines with J gene TRBJ1-3, with D unresolved. Germline-derived CDR1 and CDR2 are SGHTA and FQGTGA. Trimming removed 3 bases at V and 0 bases at J, with 6 bases between. The CDR3 length is 14 residues. CDR3 coding DNA: TGTGCCAGCAGCTTCCAGATCTCTGGAAACACCATATATTTT. This encodes CASSFQISGNTIYF.

The V call is TRBV24-1, the J call TRBJ2-3; D possibly corresponds to TRBD1 (5 bases). This CDR3 has 14 amino acids. Germline V lookup: CDR1 KGHDR, CDR2 SFDVKD. Trimming stripped 5 bases from V and 3 bases from J, with 11 bases between. CDR3 in DNA: TGTGCCACCAGTGCGGACACCCTGACAGATACGCAGTATTTT. This codes for CATSADTLTDTQYF.

V gene TRBV19 combines with J gene TRBJ2-1; 9 nucleotides align to TRBD2. The trim removed 5 bases at V and 4 bases at J, leaving 6 bases unmatched. This CDR3 comprises 15 residues. CDR1 is LNHDA, CDR2 SQIVND, per germline (reference sequence). Written as DNA, the CDR3 is TGTGCCAGTAGTTCTAGCGGGGTCCTTTACAATGAGCAGTTCTTC. Protein: CASSSSGVLYNEQFF.

The gene calls are TRBV7-9 and TRBJ1-3; 9 positions agree with TRBD1. J was trimmed by 0 bases and V by 5 bases; bases with no gene match: 5. CDR1 is SEHNR and CDR2 is FQNEAQ in the germline V gene (reference sequence). The CDR3 covers 16 residues. CDR3 sequence reads: CASSRDRASSGNTIYF. CDR3 nucleotide sequence: TGTGCCAGCAGCCGGGACAGGGCTAGCTCTGGAAACACCATATATTTT.

This rearrangement joins TRBV4-2 to TRBJ1-5; TRBD1 might be the D (6 bases). V lost 0 bases, J lost 0 bases, and 15 bases lay in between. From germline, CDR1 is LGHNA and CDR2 YNFKEQ. This CDR3 comprises 18 residues. Written as DNA, the CDR3 is TGTGCCAGCAGCCAAGAACTCGGTGGGGGCCATAGCAATCAGCCCCAGCATTTT. It encodes CASSQELGGGHSNQPQHF.

The V gene is TRBV19, the J gene TRBJ1-4; D is ambiguous. The CDR3 covers 15 residues. Germline V CDR1 and CDR2: LNHDA, SQIVND (reference sequence). V lost 7 bases, J lost 2 bases, and 14 bases lay in between. This chain's CDR3 is CASNGRGNTNEKLFF. The DNA of the CDR3 is TGTGCCAGTAATGGGCGGGGTAACACTAATGAAAAACTGTTTTTT.

This sequence joins TRBV28 and TRBJ2-2; a weak D match, TRBD2 (6 bases). With 11 bases removed from V and 7 bases from J, the gap between germline ends came to 29 bases. This CDR3 has 17 residues. Germline V gene lookup returns CDR1 MDHEN and CDR2 SYDVKM. In DNA, the CDR3 is TGTGCCGTTCCTGGCCAAAAAGCGGGTTTTGGGCGCGGGGAGCTGTTTTTT. Translation: CAVPGQKAGFGRGELFF.

The chain carries TRBV24-1 and TRBJ1-2; TRBD1 aligns across 7 bases. The V gene's germline CDR1 is KGHDR and CDR2 SFDVKD. The CDR3 contains 14 residues. Trimming removed 5 bases from V and 5 bases from J; junction bases left unmatched: 7. The CDR3: CATSAGDRTYGYTF. As DNA, the CDR3 is TGTGCCACCAGTGCCGGGGACAGAACTTATGGCTACACCTTC.

The chain recombines TRBV28 with TRBJ1-2; TRBD1 might be the D (6 bases). The CDR3 runs to 12 residues. Germline CDR1 and CDR2: MDHEN and SYDVKM. Trimming cost V 7 bases and J 6 bases, with 12 bases left between them. The CDR3 loop is CASNTGSNGYTF. The DNA for the CDR3 is TGTGCCAGCAACACAGGGTCTAATGGCTACACCTTC.